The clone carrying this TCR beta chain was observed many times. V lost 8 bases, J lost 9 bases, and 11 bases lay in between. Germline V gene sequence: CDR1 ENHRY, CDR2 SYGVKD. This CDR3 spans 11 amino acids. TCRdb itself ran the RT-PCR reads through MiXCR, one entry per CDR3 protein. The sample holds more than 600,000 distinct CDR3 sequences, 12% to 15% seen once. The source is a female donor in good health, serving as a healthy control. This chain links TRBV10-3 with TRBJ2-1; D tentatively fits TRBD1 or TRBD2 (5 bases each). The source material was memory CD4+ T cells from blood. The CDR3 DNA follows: TGTGCCATCGCCCTCGGGGCTGAGCAGTTCTTC. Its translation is CAIALGAEQFF.